This passage covers 24 T cell receptor beta chains from one sample sequenced in a study of shared clonotypes between healthy human individuals. Assay used: immunoSEQ multiplex PCR; TCRdb lists only in-frame clones, some missing. Among over 950,000 clones listed, around three quarters were seen once. Sequencing was carried out using memory CD4+ T cells from PBMCs. Subset given: CD45RA-negative fraction. The receptors here all came from a man younger than 35 in good health. Some clones in this sample may be carry-over from other donors' samples.

The V call is TRBV7-8, the J call TRBJ2-1; D may be TRBD1 (8 bases). The CDR3 has 19 amino acids. The V end lost 5 bases, the J end lost 6 bases, and 29 bases lay between the germline ends. CDR1 and CDR2 (germline): SGHVS, FQNEAQ. The CDR3 DNA is TGTGCCAGCAGCCTAAAGGACAGGGCGCAGCGGGGCGACCTCAATGAGCAGTTCTTC. Translation: CASSLKDRAQRGDLNEQFF.

The V call is TRBV30, the J call TRBJ1-5, with D maybe TRBD1 (5 bases). This CDR3 is built from 12 residues. V shed 2 bases and J shed 7 bases, with 9 bases lying between them. CDR1 is GTSNPN and CDR2 is SVGIG in the germline V gene (reference sequence). The CDR3 DNA is TGTGCCTGGAGTAGGGGTTTGCAGCCCCAGCATTTT. It is translated as CAWSRGLQPQHF.

The V call is TRBV28, the J call TRBJ2-7; D unresolved. This CDR3 region has 13 residues. Trimming left V 2 bases short and J 1 base short, with 6 bases between. Per the germline V gene, CDR1 is MDHEN and CDR2 is SYDVKM. CDR3 loop: CASSLQESYEQYF. In DNA form, the CDR3 reads TGTGCCAGCAGTTTACAGGAGTCCTACGAGCAGTACTTC.

As to this clone: Compared with germline, one end of the junction differs, possibly owing to a read error. The chain is built from TRBV6-5 and TRBJ1-1; 7 bases are shared with TRBD1. Germline loops: CDR1 MNHEY, CDR2 SVGAGI. The CDR3 sequence is 14 residues long. CDR3 nucleotides: TGTGCGAGCAGGGGGGCGGCCATGAACACTGAAGCTTTCTTT. This codes for CASRGAAMNTEAFF.

This chain's CDR3 is CASRKGGDTQYF. CDR3 in DNA: TGTGCCAGCAGAAAGGGGGGAGATACGCAGTATTTT. The V call is TRBV2, the J call TRBJ2-3; D may be TRBD1 or TRBD2 (6 bases each). The CDR3 length is 12 residues. Germline CDR1 is SNHLY and CDR2 is FYNNEI. The germline V and J ends were trimmed by 6 bases and 5 bases, with 9 bases remaining between them.

About this clone: This clone may be a read error of a much larger clone one base away. The chain joins TRBV30 to TRBJ2-5; D remains ambiguous. The CDR3 is 13 residues long. The germline V gene encodes CDR1 GTSNPN and CDR2 SVGIG (reference sequence). Between the trimmed V and J ends, which lost 2 bases and 5 bases, there was a span of 12 bases. The CDR3 bases are TGTGCCTGGAGTCACGGCAATCGGGAGACCCAGTACTTC. Translating gives CAWSHGNRETQYF.

The rearrangement links TRBV6-5 to TRBJ2-2, with D unclear. CDR3 length: 11 residues. V was shortened by 8 bases and J by 7 bases, with 8 bases between the two germline ends. Germline assignment: CDR1 MNHEY and CDR2 SVGAGI. The CDR3: CASGLYGELFF. CDR3 nucleotide sequence: TGTGCCAGCGGGTTGTACGGGGAGCTGTTTTTT.

The chain uses TRBV6-1 and TRBJ1-1; D not resolved. The CDR3 contains 14 residues. V lost 4 bases to trimming and J lost 1 base, with 10 bases between them. Germline-derived CDR1 and CDR2 are MNHNS and SASEGT. The CDR3 DNA follows: TGTGCCAGCAGTGCCCGTTCTGCGAACACTGAAGCTTTCTTT. Translated: CASSARSANTEAFF.

As for this clone: Additional DNA sequences in this sample encode the identical CDR3. The CDR3 loop reads CASSFGYEQYF. As DNA, the CDR3 is TGTGCCAGCAGTTTCGGTTACGAGCAGTACTTC. The chain has TRBV28 and TRBJ2-7; D not certain. Trimming cost V 3 bases and J 4 bases, with 4 bases left between them. This CDR3 contains 11 residues. From germline, CDR1 is MDHEN and CDR2 SYDVKM.

This clone was seen once. This chain joins TRBV30 and TRBJ2-4; TRBD2 matches at 12 bases. This CDR3 has 14 residues. V lost 3 bases to trimming and J lost 8 bases; unmatched junction nucleotides: 5. Germline V CDR1 and CDR2: GTSNPN, SVGIG (reference sequence). The CDR3 loop is CAWSGLAGRDIQYF. The CDR3 DNA reads TGTGCCTGGAGCGGACTAGCGGGAAGGGACATTCAGTACTTC.

V and J are TRBV4-3 and TRBJ2-1; perhaps TRBD2 as D (6 bases). The germline V gene encodes CDR1 LGHNA and CDR2 YSLEER. Deletions cut 4 bases from V and 8 bases from J, with 15 bases between. The length of the CDR3 is 14 residues. DNA of the CDR3: TGCGCCAGCAGCCCCTCCTATTGGGGGGATGAGCAGTTCTTC. Translation gives CASSPSYWGDEQFF.

Notes on this clone: The same CDR3 also results from other DNA sequences found in this sample. This sequence joins TRBV28 and TRBJ1-3, with D perhaps TRBD1 (5 bases). The V end was cut by 0 bases, the J end by 4 bases, with 7 bases between. The length of the CDR3 is 14 residues. Germline CDR1 MDHEN, CDR2 SYDVKM. DNA of the CDR3: TGTGCCAGCAGTTTATGGGGGGACGGAAACACCATATATTTT. Protein: CASSLWGDGNTIYF.

In its sample, this clone was seen once. The gene calls are TRBV18 and TRBJ2-7; 12 bases align to TRBD1. Germline V gene data show CDR1 as KGHSH and CDR2 as LQKENI. Unmatched junction bases numbered 7, after V lost 6 bases and J lost 4 bases. CDR3 size: 15 residues. The chain's CDR3 is CASSQGQGAHYEQYF. The DNA for the CDR3 is TGTGCCAGCTCGCAGGGACAGGGGGCGCATTACGAGCAGTACTTC.

On this clone: Germline and junction disagree at one end, which may indicate a read error. The chain links TRBV10-3 to TRBJ2-7; perhaps TRBD1 as D (6 bases). This CDR3 spans 16 amino acids. Germline V CDR1 and CDR2: ENHRY, SYGVKD. CDR3 DNA: TGTGCCACCAGTCCGGGACAAGGATCCGGACCCTACGAGCAGTACTTC. Protein product: CATSPGQGSGPYEQYF.

Notes on this clone: The sample contains more than one DNA sequence encoding this CDR3. V and J are TRBV4-1 and TRBJ2-5, with TRBD1 identical over 7 bases. V shed 4 bases, J shed 4 bases, and the junction held 9 bases outside the gene matches. Germline V lookup: CDR1 MGHRA, CDR2 YSYEKL. The CDR3 has 15 amino acids. The CDR3 bases are TGCGCCAGCAGCCGCTACGACAGGGACGGAGAGACCCAGTACTTC. Its translation is CASSRYDRDGETQYF.

Details on this clone: The same CDR3 can be traced to other DNA sequences in this sample. The gene calls are TRBV5-1 and TRBJ2-2; 7 bases are shared with TRBD2. CDR3 length: 15 amino acids. Germline V gives CDR1 SGHRS, CDR2 YFSETQ. Trimming at V came to 4 bases and at J to 2 bases, leaving 5 bases not matched to a gene. The CDR3 reads CASSGRGTNTGELFF. CDR3 coding DNA: TGCGCCAGCAGCGGGCGGGGGACTAACACCGGGGAGCTGTTTTTT.

J is TRBJ2-7 and V is TRBV5-6; TRBD1 might be the D (6 bases). Trimming removed 3 bases from V and 6 bases from J, with 19 bases in between. The CDR3 has 15 amino acids. CDR1 SGHDT and CDR2 YYEEEE come from the germline V gene. DNA for the CDR3: TGTGCCAGCAGCTCACTGGGGACACGGGCCGGCGAGCAGTACTTC. It yields the protein CASSSLGTRAGEQYF.

V and J are TRBV27 and TRBJ1-5; D unclear. V lost 2 bases and J lost 4, with 12 bases in between. The CDR3 covers 15 residues. Germline assignment: CDR1 MNHEY and CDR2 SMNVEV (reference sequence). CDR3 sequence: CASSLQSLGNQPQHF. In nucleotides, the CDR3 is TGTGCCAGCAGTTTACAGTCGTTAGGAAATCAGCCCCAGCATTTT.

The genes are TRBV25-1 and TRBJ2-1, with D possibly TRBD1 on 5 matching bases. The CDR3 is 14 residues long. Germline V lookup: CDR1 MGHDK, CDR2 SYGVNS. Trimming cost V 3 bases and J 2 bases, with 8 bases left between them. CDR3 nucleotides: TGTGCCAGCAGTGAGGACACCACCTACAATGAGCAGTTCTTC. This codes for CASSEDTTYNEQFF.

Ten or more counts support this clone. One end of the junction is discordant with germline, which a read error may explain. The chain links TRBV19 to TRBJ2-4; TRBD1 agrees at 11 bases. This CDR3 is 14 amino acids long. Germline lookup yields CDR1 LNHDA and CDR2 SQIVND (reference sequence). The DNA of the CDR3 is TGTGCCAGTAGTCCGAGGGACAGGGGGTTCGTAAACAACTTC. It yields the protein CASSPRDRGFVNNF.

The CDR3, as DNA: TGCAGCGTTGCCCCGGACCGTCGGTTGAAGACCCAGTACTTC. Protein sequence: CSVAPDRRLKTQYF. The chain carries TRBV29-1 and TRBJ2-5; no clear D. V was pared by 4 bases and J by 6 bases, with 18 bases between. Germline CDR1 and CDR2: SQVTM and ANQGSEA. The CDR3 sequence is 14 residues long. Supplemented by reference TRBV29-1 and TRBJ2-5, the full variable domain reads SAVISQKPSRDICQRGTSLTIQCQVDSQVTMMFWYRQQPGQSLTLIATANQGSEATYESGFVIDKFPISRPNLTFSTLTVSNMSPEDSSIYLCSVAPDRRLKTQYFGPGTRLLVL.

The chain joins TRBV5-4 to TRBJ2-7; D assignment may be TRBD1 or TRBD2 (5 bases each). The CDR3 spans 14 residues. Trimming left V 4 bases short and J 3 bases short, with 14 bases between. Looked up from germline, CDR1 is SGHNT and CDR2 is YYREEE (reference sequence). CDR3 in amino acids: CASSRDHRYYEQYF. In DNA, the CDR3 is TGTGCCAGCAGCCGGGACCACAGATACTACGAGCAGTACTTC.

The chain couples TRBV28 to TRBJ1-1; TRBD1 is a possible D gene (5 bases). Germline V lookup: CDR1 MDHEN, CDR2 SYDVKM. The CDR3 length is 13 residues. V was pared by 7 bases and J by 2 bases, with 11 bases between. The CDR3 loop reads CASTRGGNTEAFF. The DNA for the CDR3 is TGTGCCAGCACCCGTGGGGGAAACACTGAAGCTTTCTTT.

With regard to this clone: A far more abundant clone sits one base away, making this likely a read error. The chain joins TRBV29-1 to TRBJ1-1; D not certain. The ends were cut back, 7 bases at V and 2 bases at J, with 14 bases in the middle. This CDR3 is built from 13 residues. The germline CDR1 and CDR2 sequences are SQVTM and ANQGSEA. The CDR3 is CSAQERSNTEAFF. The CDR3, as DNA: TGCAGCGCCCAAGAACGTTCCAACACTGAAGCTTTCTTT.